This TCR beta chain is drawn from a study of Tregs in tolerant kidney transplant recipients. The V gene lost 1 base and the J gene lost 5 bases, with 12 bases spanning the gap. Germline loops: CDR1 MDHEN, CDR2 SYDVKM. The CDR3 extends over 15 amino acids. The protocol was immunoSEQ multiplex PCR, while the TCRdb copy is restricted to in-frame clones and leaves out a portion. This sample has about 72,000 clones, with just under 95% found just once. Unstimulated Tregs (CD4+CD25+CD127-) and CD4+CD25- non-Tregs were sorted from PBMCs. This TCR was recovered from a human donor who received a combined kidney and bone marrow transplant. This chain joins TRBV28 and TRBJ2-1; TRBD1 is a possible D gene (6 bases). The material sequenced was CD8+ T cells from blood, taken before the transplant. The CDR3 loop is CASSLFYRVNNEQFF. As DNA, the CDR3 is TGTGCCAGCAGTTTATTTTACAGGGTGAACAATGAGCAGTTCTTC.